The rows below give T cell receptor beta chains drawn from one sample of a study of monozygotic twins with inflammatory bowel disease. From its re-call of the 5' RACE reads, TCRdb lists each CDR3 protein once, without DNA. This sample's table has 350,000 to 400,000 distinct CDR3 sequences. Material for sequencing was blood. The receptors derive from a human donor with ulcerative colitis or Crohn's disease, or a healthy co-twin of an affected twin (not recorded which). Both conserved end residues are part of each CDR3.

J gene: TRBJ1-5
CDR3 length: 15
V gene: TRBV7-3
CDR3 protein: CASSRLPGFGQPQHF

J gene: TRBJ2-1
CDR3 length: 16
V gene: TRBV24-1
CDR3 protein: CATSDVGLAGDLEQFF

J gene: TRBJ1-1
CDR3 length: 15
V gene: TRBV7-6
CDR3 protein: CPSSLQGWRNTEAFF

J gene: TRBJ1-1
CDR3 length: 13
V gene: TRBV7-2
CDR3 protein: CASSFVGGREAFF

J gene: TRBJ2-7
CDR3 length: 13
V gene: TRBV29-1
CDR3 protein: CSVRGGLSYEQYF

J gene: TRBJ2-7
CDR3 length: 15
V gene: TRBV6-5
CDR3 protein: CASSSMTGGSYEQYF

J gene: TRBJ2-4
CDR3 length: 15
V gene: TRBV7-2
CDR3 protein: CASSARLAGTGFQYF

J gene: TRBJ2-7
CDR3 length: 15
V gene: TRBV20-1
CDR3 protein: CSAVLAGYRSYEQYF

J gene: TRBJ2-7
CDR3 length: 14
V gene: TRBV9
CDR3 protein: CASSVDVGFYEQYF

J gene: TRBJ2-7
CDR3 length: 15
V gene: TRBV4-3
CDR3 protein: CASSQPGQGAYEQYF

J gene: TRBJ2-1
CDR3 length: 16
V gene: TRBV25-1
CDR3 protein: CASRKPGHLDSNEQFF

J gene: TRBJ1-5
CDR3 length: 15
V gene: TRBV11-2
CDR3 protein: CASSFGGMSNQPQHF

J gene: TRBJ2-2
CDR3 length: 13
V gene: TRBV6-5
CDR3 protein: CASSPGQTRELFF

J gene: TRBJ1-2
CDR3 length: 13
V gene: TRBV5-1
CDR3 protein: CASGPGTAYGYTF

J gene: TRBJ1-4
CDR3 length: 16
V gene: TRBV5-1
CDR3 protein: CASSPEGLTSGEKLFF

J gene: TRBJ2-5
CDR3 length: 13
V gene: TRBV24-1
CDR3 protein: CATSDFNRETQYF

J gene: TRBJ2-3
CDR3 length: 14
V gene: TRBV24-1
CDR3 protein: CATSDTSESDTQYF

J gene: TRBJ2-7
CDR3 length: 16
V gene: TRBV20-1
CDR3 protein: CSAMVFGQRYLYEQYF

J gene: TRBJ2-1
CDR3 length: 12
V gene: TRBV15
CDR3 protein: CATSSYPGTSVF

J gene: TRBJ2-3
CDR3 length: 16
V gene: TRBV20-1
CDR3 protein: CSARGNTAGGTDTQYF

J gene: TRBJ2-1
CDR3 length: 15
V gene: TRBV5-1
CDR3 protein: CASSSDRGGSDEQFF

J gene: TRBJ2-7
CDR3 length: 13
V gene: TRBV3-1
CDR3 protein: CASSGQRSYEQYF

J gene: TRBJ1-4
CDR3 length: 12
V gene: TRBV29-1
CDR3 protein: CSVGTGEEKLFF

J gene: TRBJ2-1
CDR3 length: 15
V gene: TRBV6-5
CDR3 protein: CASSYDAGDYNEQFF

J gene: TRBJ2-1
CDR3 length: 13
V gene: TRBV19
CDR3 protein: CASTYTEYNEQFF

J gene: TRBJ1-5
CDR3 length: 19
V gene: TRBV4-1
CDR3 protein: CASSPSPPRRGAGVQPQHF

J gene: TRBJ1-4
CDR3 length: 16
V gene: TRBV2
CDR3 protein: CASSGTVTSNNEKLFF

J gene: TRBJ2-1
CDR3 length: 12
V gene: TRBV7-8
CDR3 protein: CASSFPALEQFF

J gene: TRBJ1-2
CDR3 length: 14
V gene: TRBV7-2
CDR3 protein: CASSSQGELGGYTF

J gene: TRBJ1-6
CDR3 length: 16
V gene: TRBV11-1
CDR3 protein: CASSRRRTGADSPLHF

J gene: TRBJ2-4
CDR3 length: 16
V gene: TRBV6-5
CDR3 protein: CASSYSKGRQENIQYF

J gene: TRBJ1-1
CDR3 length: 15
V gene: TRBV3-1
CDR3 protein: CASSQDDMSGTEAFF

J gene: TRBJ2-5
CDR3 length: 11
V gene: TRBV3-1
CDR3 protein: CASSHSGPQYF